The sequence of this T cell receptor (beta chain) was determined in a study of blood T cell repertoires in COVID-19 (dated by TCRdb to the early 2020s). Regarding the research as a whole: Samples from collaborators originated in the United States, Italy and Spain and spanned both the acute and convalescent phases of COVID-19. The material from the prospective study consisted of cDNA or gDNA derived from T cells, B-cell-depleted T cells, or PBMCs. Nearly every sample came with metadata listing a de-identified subject ID, COVID-19 status, age in years and sex. The repertoires were released in a freely available public database intended as a resource for research on the immune response to SARS-CoV-2. Deeply sampled blood TCRbeta repertoires from subjects exposed to, actively infected with, or recovered from COVID-19 were included in the dataset. Where available, HLA class I and class II types were obtained from metadata supplied by the sample provider rather than from assay-based typing. The samples were drawn from two sources: the first 160 participants of the ongoing ImmuneRACE study, and 1,000 to 1,500 subjects contributed by 6 global collaborators. The investigation overall reported the following: Clinical and demographic metadata were provided uncurated, with the amount varying by source and participant.

Worth noting for this clone: Its antigen has not been determined. No clone much larger than this one lies a single base away; base qualities are absent.

CDR1 SGHKS and CDR2 YYEKEE were looked up in the germline V gene (reference sequence). V is clipped by 0 bases and J by 2 bases, and the sequence between their germline boundaries is 11 bases long. The CDR3 measures 15 amino acids from cysteine to phenylalanine. Left in the record is the CDR3 DNA by itself, 45 bases read in frame from the first base. TCRbeta CDR3 regions were amplified from genomic DNA using the immunoSEQ Assay, a bias-controlled multiplex PCR. The source study handled its data this way. Within the assay, amplification of reference gene primers was used to estimate how many nucleated cells each sample contained. To quantify the absolute abundance of each unique TCRbeta CDR3 rearrangement, sequence reads were collapsed and filtered. For each sample, productive Simpson clonality was calculated by taking the square root of Simpson's diversity index across productive rearrangements. TCRdb retrieved this table from immuneACCESS and kept in-frame rearrangements only. Not all clones are present; in checked studies, unresolved V genes account for under half, and no reason is known for the remainder. V and J calls and clone size are those listed in that table; D and trimming were worked out from the DNA. The table for this sample lists over 150,000 clones; 80% to 85% of them were counted only once. The ten largest clonotypes hold less than 3% of the sample.

The collaborating institutions used their own protocols to collect whole blood in K2EDTA tubes. For TCRbeta analysis, collaborators shipped samples as frozen whole blood, isolated PBMCs, or DNA extracted from either of those sample types. The sample comprised peripheral blood. The sequence derives from a woman in her sixties or seventies with acute or convalescent COVID-19. Recombination linked TRBV5-5 to TRBJ1-2; a confident D gene designation cannot be given. The sequenced DNA is TGTGCCAGCAGCTTGGCCCCGGGAGGGAACTATGGCTACACCTTC. Its protein product is CASSLAPGGNYGYTF.